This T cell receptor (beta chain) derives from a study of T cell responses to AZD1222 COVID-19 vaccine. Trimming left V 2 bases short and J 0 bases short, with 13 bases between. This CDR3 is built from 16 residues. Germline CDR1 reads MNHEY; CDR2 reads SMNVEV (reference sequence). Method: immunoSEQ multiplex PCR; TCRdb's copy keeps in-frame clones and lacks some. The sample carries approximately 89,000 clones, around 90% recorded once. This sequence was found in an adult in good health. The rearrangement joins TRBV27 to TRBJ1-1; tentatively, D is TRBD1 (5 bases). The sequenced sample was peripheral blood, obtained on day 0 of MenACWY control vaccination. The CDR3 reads CASSLRGYGMNTEAFF. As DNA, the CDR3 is TGTGCCAGCAGTTTACGGGGGTATGGGATGAACACTGAAGCTTTCTTT.